Listed below are T cell receptor beta chains from one sample, sequenced in a study of read filtering for tumor transcriptome and immune sequencing. Via MiXCR, TCRdb re-called the reads, giving one row per CDR3 protein. The profile shows 40,000 or so distinct CDR3 sequences, 12% to 15% of them singletons. Sequencing was carried out using a population of CD138-negative cells sorted from bone marrow. The receptors stem from a donor at least 40 years old with multiple myeloma. Both conserved end residues are part of each CDR3. The D gene is left open where the match is weak. Where a row states a size, it is once, few, many or the class of an expanded clone; other rows omit it.

D	V	size	J	CDR3	DNA
NA	TRBV9	few	TRBJ2-2	CASSPRFVTGELFF	TGTGCCAGCAGCCCCCGATTCGTCACCGGGGAGCTGTTTTTT
NA	TRBV9	many	TRBJ1-6	CASSRGLDSPLHF	TGTGCCAGCAGCAGGGGCTTGGATTCACCCCTCCACTTT
NA	TRBV5-1	many	TRBJ1-1	CASSWGEGWTEAFF	TGCGCCAGCAGCTGGGGGGAGGGTTGGACTGAAGCTTTCTTT
NA	TRBV11-2	many	TRBJ1-2	CASSYSGVGYGYTF	TGTGCCAGCAGTTATTCAGGGGTCGGCTATGGCTACACCTTC
NA	TRBV7-9	many	TRBJ2-1	CASSFGGGDEQFF	TGTGCCAGCAGCTTTGGGGGCGGCGATGAGCAGTTCTTC
NA	TRBV28	many	TRBJ2-2	CATVRDSNTGELFF	TGTGCCACCGTCCGGGACTCAAACACCGGGGAGCTGTTTTTT
NA	TRBV5-3	many	TRBJ2-2	CASSLPGENGELFF	TGTGCCAGCAGCTTGCCGGGGGAGAACGGGGAGCTGTTTTTT
TRBD1	TRBV29-1	many	TRBJ2-7	CSATGTGTYEQYF	TGCAGCGCAACCGGGACAGGGACCTACGAGCAGTACTTC
TRBD2	TRBV11-2	few	TRBJ2-5	CASSLGSGSRETQYF	TGTGCCAGCAGCTTAGGGAGCGGGAGTCGGGAGACCCAGTACTTC
NA	TRBV20-1	NA	TRBJ2-1	CSARKPGGFSEQFF	TGCAGTGCTCGGAAACCAGGGGGGTTCAGTGAGCAGTTCTTC
TRBD2	TRBV11-2	many	TRBJ2-2	CASSFGRGGPQHNTGELFF	TGTGCCAGCAGCTTTGGTCGCGGGGGGCCCCAACATAACACCGGGGAGCTGTTTTTT
TRBD2	TRBV7-2	many	TRBJ2-7	CASRPSGGHEQYF	TGTGCCAGCAGACCGAGCGGGGGCCACGAGCAGTACTTC
NA	TRBV4-1	many	TRBJ2-3	CASSTRETVDTQYF	TGCGCCAGCAGCACCCGGGAGACCGTGGATACGCAGTATTTT
TRBD1	TRBV20-1	few	TRBJ1-5	CSARPRTGDNQPQHF	TGCAGTGCTAGACCGCGGACAGGGGACAATCAGCCCCAGCATTTT
NA	TRBV20-1	many	TRBJ1-1	CSAKTFEGPTEAFF	TGCAGTGCCAAGACGTTCGAGGGACCCACTGAAGCTTTCTTT
NA	TRBV28	many	TRBJ1-5	CASSFLLTLEPQHF	TGTGCCAGCAGTTTTTTACTGACTCTCGAGCCCCAGCATTTT
TRBD1	TRBV10-3	many	TRBJ1-5	CAISDFDRGNQPQHF	TGTGCCATCAGTGATTTTGACAGGGGGAATCAGCCCCAGCATTTT
NA	TRBV6-1	many	TRBJ2-7	CASSATGTAYEQYF	TGTGCCAGCAGTGCTACCGGGACGGCTTACGAGCAGTACTTC